This T cell receptor (beta chain) was obtained from a study of long-term antiretroviral therapy in people with HIV. Whole-study findings and limits: Within the repertoire, clones expanded before ART were dominant at all time points.

This clone was detected only once. No antigen is known for it. Runs used v3.0 of the immunoSEQ assay and were done at survey level. The repertoire was sequenced with immunoSEQ multiplex PCR; TCRdb's copy has only in-frame clones and lacks some. The sample consists of roughly 16,000 clones, 88% of them appearing once. Trimming pared 4 bases from V and 2 bases from J, leaving 15 bases between. The CDR3 has 17 amino acids. CDR1 is KGHSH, CDR2 LQKENI, per germline. The receptor was derived from a woman aged 25 to 45 with HIV. V usage is TRBV18 and J usage is TRBJ2-6, with D perhaps given as TRBD1 or TRBD2 (6 bases each). Sequenced here: unsorted PBMCs, sampled 2.3 to 2.4 years before starting antiretroviral therapy. This CDR3 reads CASSLLTGAAGANVLTF. CDR3 coding DNA: TGTGCCAGCTCACTGCTTACGGGGGCGGCTGGGGCCAACGTCCTGACTTTC.